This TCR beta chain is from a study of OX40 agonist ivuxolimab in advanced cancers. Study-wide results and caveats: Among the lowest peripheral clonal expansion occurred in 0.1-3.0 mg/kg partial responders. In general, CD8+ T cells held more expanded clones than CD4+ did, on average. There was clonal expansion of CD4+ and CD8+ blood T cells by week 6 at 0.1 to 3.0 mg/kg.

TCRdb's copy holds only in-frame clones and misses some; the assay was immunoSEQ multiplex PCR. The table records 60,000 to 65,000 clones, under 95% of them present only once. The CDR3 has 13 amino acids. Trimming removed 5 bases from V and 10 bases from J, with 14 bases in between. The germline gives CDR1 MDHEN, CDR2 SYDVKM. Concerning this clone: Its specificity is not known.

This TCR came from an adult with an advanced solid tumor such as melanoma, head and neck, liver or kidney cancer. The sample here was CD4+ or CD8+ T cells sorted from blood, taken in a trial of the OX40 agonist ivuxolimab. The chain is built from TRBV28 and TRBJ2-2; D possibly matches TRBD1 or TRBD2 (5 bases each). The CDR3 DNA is TGTGCCAGCAGTCCCGGGACCCAGATGGAGCTGTTTTTT. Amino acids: CASSPGTQMELFF.